The T cell receptor (beta chain) under discussion was sequenced for a study of type 1 regulatory T cells. Study overall: T-allo10 is a Tr1-enriched, alloantigen-specific CD4 T cell product made in vitro. Points from the study as a whole: Tr1 cells had a more restricted TCR repertoire than non-Tr1 cells.

This clonotype has ten or more counts. Its antigen is undetermined. MiXCR, applied by TCRdb to the reads, yields one record per CDR3 protein. The sample has approximately 43,000 distinct CDR3 sequences, 12% seen once; the top ten hold approximately 8%. This CDR3 has 16 residues. V was cut by 1 base and J by 4 bases, with 13 bases left in between. The germline V gene encodes CDR1 KGHSH and CDR2 LQKENI. The source material was cultured non-Tr1 T cells, either the whole culture or a sorted T cell fraction (not recorded which). The clonotype was recovered from a human donor in good health. The rearrangement links TRBV18 to TRBJ2-2; TRBD1 is a possible D gene (7 bases). CDR3 nucleotide sequence: TGTGCCAGCTCACCACGGCGGGACAGTACCACCGGGGAGCTGTTTTTT. Protein product: CASSPRRDSTTGELFF.